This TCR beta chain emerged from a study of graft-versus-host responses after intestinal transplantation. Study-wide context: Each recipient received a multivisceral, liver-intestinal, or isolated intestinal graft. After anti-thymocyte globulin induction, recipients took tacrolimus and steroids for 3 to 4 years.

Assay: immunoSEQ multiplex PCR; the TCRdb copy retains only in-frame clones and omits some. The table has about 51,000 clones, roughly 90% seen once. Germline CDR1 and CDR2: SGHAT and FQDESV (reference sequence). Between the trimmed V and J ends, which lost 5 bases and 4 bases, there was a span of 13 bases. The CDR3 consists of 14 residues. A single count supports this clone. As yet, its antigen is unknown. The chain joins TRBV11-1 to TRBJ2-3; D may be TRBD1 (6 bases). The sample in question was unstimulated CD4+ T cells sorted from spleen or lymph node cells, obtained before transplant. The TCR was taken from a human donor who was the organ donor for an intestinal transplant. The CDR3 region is CASSGGRTSDTQYF. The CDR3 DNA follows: TGTGCCAGCAGCGGGGGCAGGACATCAGATACGCAGTATTTT.